This T cell receptor (beta chain) was sequenced in a study of blood T cell repertoires in COVID-19. V lost 8 bases and J lost 0; bases outside the gene matches: 4. The CDR3 is 14 residues long. CDR1 and CDR2 from the germline V gene are KGHSH and LQKENI. The table lists this clone with a few counts. Assay used: immunoSEQ multiplex PCR; TCRdb lists only in-frame clones, some missing. The profile shows roughly 280,000 clones, around 91% of them singletons. This clonotype originated in a woman younger than 35 who had recovered from COVID-19. The sequenced sample consisted of PBMCs or T cells enriched from blood (not recorded which). The V gene is TRBV18, the J gene TRBJ1-5; 7 bases agree with TRBD1. The CDR3 DNA follows: TGTGCCAGCGGACAGGCGGATAGCAATCAGCCCCAGCATTTT. Translation: CASGQADSNQPQHF.